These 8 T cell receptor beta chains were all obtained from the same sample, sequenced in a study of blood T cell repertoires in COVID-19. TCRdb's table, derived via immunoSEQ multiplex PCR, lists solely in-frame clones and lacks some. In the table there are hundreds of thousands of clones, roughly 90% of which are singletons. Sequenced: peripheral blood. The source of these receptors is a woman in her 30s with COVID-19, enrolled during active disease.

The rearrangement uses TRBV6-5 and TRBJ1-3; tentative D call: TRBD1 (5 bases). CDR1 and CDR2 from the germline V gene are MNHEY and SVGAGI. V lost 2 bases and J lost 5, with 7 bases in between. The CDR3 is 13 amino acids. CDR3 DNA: TGTGCCAGCAGTTACGACAGCAGAAACACCATATATTTT. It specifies CASSYDSRNTIYF.

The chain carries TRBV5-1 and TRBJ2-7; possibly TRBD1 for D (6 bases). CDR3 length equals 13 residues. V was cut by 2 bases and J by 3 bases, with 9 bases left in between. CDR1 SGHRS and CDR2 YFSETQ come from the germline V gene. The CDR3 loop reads CASSFQTGYEQYF. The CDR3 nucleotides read TGCGCCAGCAGCTTTCAGACAGGCTACGAGCAGTACTTC.

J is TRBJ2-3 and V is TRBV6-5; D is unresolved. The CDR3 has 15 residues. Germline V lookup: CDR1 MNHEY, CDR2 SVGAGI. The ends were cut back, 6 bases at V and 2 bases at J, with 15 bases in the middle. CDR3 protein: CASSPAGDHTDTQYF. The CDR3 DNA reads TGTGCCAGCAGCCCCGCCGGAGACCACACAGATACGCAGTATTTT.

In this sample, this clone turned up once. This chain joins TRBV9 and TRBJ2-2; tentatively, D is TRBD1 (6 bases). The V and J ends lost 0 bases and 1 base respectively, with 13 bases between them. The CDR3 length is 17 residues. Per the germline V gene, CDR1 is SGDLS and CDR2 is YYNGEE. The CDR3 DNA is TGTGCCAGCAGCGTAGAGATTGGGACACTGAACACCGGGGAGCTGTTTTTT. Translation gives CASSVEIGTLNTGELFF.

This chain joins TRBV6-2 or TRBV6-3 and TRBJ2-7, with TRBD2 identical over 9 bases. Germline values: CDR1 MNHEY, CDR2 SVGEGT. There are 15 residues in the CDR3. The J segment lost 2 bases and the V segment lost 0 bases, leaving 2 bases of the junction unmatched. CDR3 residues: CASSYSTSGTYEQYF. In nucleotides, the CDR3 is TGTGCCAGCAGTTACTCGACTAGCGGTACCTACGAGCAGTACTTC.

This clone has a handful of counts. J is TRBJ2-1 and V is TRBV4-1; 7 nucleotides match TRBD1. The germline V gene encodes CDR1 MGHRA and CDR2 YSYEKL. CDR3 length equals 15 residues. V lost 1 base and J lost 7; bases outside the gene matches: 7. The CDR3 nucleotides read TGCGCCAGCAGCCAAGTACAGGGGCCCCTTAATGAGCAGTTCTTC. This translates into CASSQVQGPLNEQFF.

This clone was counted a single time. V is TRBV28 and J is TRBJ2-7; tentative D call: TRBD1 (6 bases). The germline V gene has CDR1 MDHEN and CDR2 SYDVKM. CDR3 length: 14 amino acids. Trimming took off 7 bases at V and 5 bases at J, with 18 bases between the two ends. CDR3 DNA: TGTGCCAGCACCTCTGGACAGTCTCACGACGAGCAGTACTTC. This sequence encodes CASTSGQSHDEQYF.

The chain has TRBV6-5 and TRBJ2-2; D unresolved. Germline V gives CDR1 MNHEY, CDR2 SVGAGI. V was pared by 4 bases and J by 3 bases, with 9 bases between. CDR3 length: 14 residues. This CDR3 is CASSFRIDTGELFF. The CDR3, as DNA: TGTGCCAGCAGTTTCAGGATAGACACCGGGGAGCTGTTTTTT.